The 14 T cell receptor beta chains below come from one sample, sequenced in a study of cytomegalovirus exposure and HLA in healthy donors. The PCR was carried out with 60 Vbeta primers and 13 Jbeta primers. The method was immunoSEQ multiplex PCR; TCRdb's version includes in-frame clones alone and lacks a portion of them. Counted here are 140,000 or so clones, approximately 80% occurring once; the ten biggest clones make up 1.5% to 2%. The sample was PBMCs. The source of these receptors is a middle-aged woman in good health and CMV-seronegative.

V and J are TRBV18 and TRBJ1-1; no clear D. Germline CDR1 KGHSH, CDR2 LQKENI. V lost 3 bases and J lost 1, with 9 bases in between. The length of the CDR3 is 14 residues. The CDR3 sequence is CASSPSGENTEAFF. The CDR3 region has the DNA TGTGCCAGCTCACCCTCGGGAGAGAACACTGAAGCTTTCTTT.

The V call is TRBV6-5, the J call TRBJ2-7, with TRBD1 as a possible D gene (5 bases). Trimming removed 5 bases from V and 4 bases from J, with 12 bases in between. In germline, CDR1 is MNHEY, CDR2 SVGAGI. This CDR3 spans 13 amino acids. Written as DNA, the CDR3 is TGTGCCAGCAGTACGACAGCACCGTACGAGCAGTACTTC. Protein: CASSTTAPYEQYF.

This clone was counted between two and nine times. The chain uses TRBV5-4 and TRBJ2-7, with unresolved D. The CDR3 has 12 amino acids. V dropped 4 bases and J dropped 1 base, with 6 bases sitting between them. The germline V gene has CDR1 SGHNT and CDR2 YYREEE (reference sequence). CDR3 in amino acids: CASSRESYEQYF. The CDR3 DNA reads as TGTGCCAGCAGCCGAGAATCCTACGAGCAGTACTTC.

The rearrangement joins TRBV6-5 to TRBJ2-5, with 7 bases matching TRBD1. The germline gives CDR1 MNHEY, CDR2 SVGAGI. The CDR3 contains 15 residues. J lost 4 bases, V lost 0 bases, and 5 bases had no gene match. As DNA, the CDR3 is TGTGCCAGCAGTTACTCATGGTCAGGGGGAGAGACCCAGTACTTC. It yields the protein CASSYSWSGGETQYF.

The chain combines TRBV19 with TRBJ1-2; D remains ambiguous. Germline CDR1 is LNHDA and CDR2 is SQIVND (reference sequence). Trimming removed 7 bases at V and 8 bases at J, with 17 bases between. The CDR3 is 13 residues long. In DNA form, the CDR3 reads TGTGCCAGTACCGCGGGAGTAATAGGGGGCTACACCTTC. Amino acid sequence: CASTAGVIGGYTF. The full variable domain, with the rest looked up from reference TRBV19 and TRBJ1-2, is DGGITQSPKYLFRKEGQNVTLSCEQNLNHDAMYWYRQDPGQGLRLIYYSQIVNDFQKGDIAEGYSVSREKKESFPLTVTSAQKNPTAFYLCASTAGVIGGYTFGSGTRLTVV.

The chain carries TRBV5-1 and TRBJ2-1; 8 bases line up with TRBD2. Germline CDR1 reads SGHRS; CDR2 reads YFSETQ. Unmatched junction bases numbered 9, after V lost 4 bases and J lost 0 bases. This CDR3 has 17 amino acids. CDR3 residues: CASSPGIAGSSYNEQFF. The CDR3 DNA reads TGCGCCAGCAGCCCCGGGATAGCGGGAAGCTCCTACAATGAGCAGTTCTTC.

The J gene is TRBJ1-5, the V gene TRBV19, with TRBD1 identical over 7 bases. Trimming removed 9 bases from V and 3 bases from J; junction bases left unmatched: 14. Germline V gene data show CDR1 as LNHDA and CDR2 as SQIVND (reference sequence). The CDR3 is made up of 16 amino acids. CDR3 loop: CASTRPQTGINQPQHF. The CDR3 bases are TGTGCCAGCACCCGGCCACAGACAGGGATCAATCAGCCCCAGCATTTT.

This chain links TRBV2 with TRBJ2-3; D remains unclear. There are 13 residues in the CDR3. CDR1 is SNHLY and CDR2 is FYNNEI in the germline V gene. V lost 0 bases, J lost 4 bases, and 5 bases lay in between. The CDR3 region has the DNA TGTGCCAGCAGTGAAGCAGTAGCAGATACGCAGTATTTT. Translating gives CASSEAVADTQYF.

This clone came up a few times. V and J are TRBV4-1 and TRBJ2-7, with unresolved D. Germline values: CDR1 MGHRA, CDR2 YSYEKL. V dropped 0 bases and J dropped 3 bases, with 15 bases sitting between them. The CDR3 is 16 residues long. CDR3 sequence (DNA): TGCGCCAGCAGCCAAGATCGCTCCGAAAGAGACTACGAGCAGTACTTC. This codes for CASSQDRSERDYEQYF.

The chain joins TRBV6-1 to TRBJ1-2, with D hard to call. This CDR3 contains 15 residues. From germline, CDR1 is MNHNS and CDR2 SASEGT. V gave up 1 base and J gave up 1 base, with 10 bases separating them. CDR3 in amino acids: CASSEDAQINYGYTF. In DNA, the CDR3 is TGTGCCAGCAGTGAAGATGCCCAGATTAACTATGGCTACACCTTC.

The table lists this clone with a count of one. The chain joins TRBV27 to TRBJ1-3; weak D call: TRBD1 (5 bases). Per the germline V gene, CDR1 is MNHEY and CDR2 is SMNVEV (reference sequence). Trimming left V 4 bases short and J 3 bases short, with 25 bases between. The CDR3 runs 19 residues. The DNA of the CDR3 is TGTGCCAGCAGTTCTCGGCCCCCGATGGACACGGGCGTTGGAAACACCATATATTTT. Residues: CASSSRPPMDTGVGNTIYF.

V usage is TRBV11-1 and J usage is TRBJ1-1, with D possibly matching TRBD1 (6 bases). Trimming stripped 5 bases from V and 4 bases from J, with 17 bases between. This CDR3 has 15 amino acids. Germline CDR1 SGHAT, CDR2 FQDESV (reference sequence). DNA of the CDR3: TGTGCCAGCAGCCCACTACAGGGTAGGGGCACTGAAGCTTTCTTT. Residues: CASSPLQGRGTEAFF. Variable domain in full (rest from reference TRBV11-1 and TRBJ1-1): EAEVAQSPRYKITEKSQAVAFWCDPISGHATLYWYRQILGQGPELLVQFQDESVVDDSQLPKDRFSAERLKGVDSTLKIQPAELGDSAMYLCASSPLQGRGTEAFFGQGTRLTVV.

This sequence joins TRBV18 and TRBJ2-7; D perhaps matches TRBD1 (7 bases). CDR1 is KGHSH, CDR2 LQKENI, per germline. The CDR3 is 15 amino acids. V was cut by 3 bases and J by 2 bases, with 14 bases left in between. The CDR3 spells CASSPIAGQTYEQYF. Here the CDR3 DNA reads TGTGCCAGCTCACCTATCGCGGGACAGACCTACGAGCAGTACTTC.

In DNA, the CDR3 is TGTGCCAGCAGTGGTAAGGGGGCTGGAGAGACCCAGTACTTC. The encoded protein is CASSGKGAGETQYF. The chain carries TRBV6-1 and TRBJ2-5; 7 bases are a match to TRBD1. This CDR3 spans 14 amino acids. Germline CDR1 MNHNS, CDR2 SASEGT. J was trimmed by 4 bases and V by 4 bases; bases with no gene match: 6.